This TCR beta chain was recovered during a study of shared clonotypes between healthy human individuals. The wider study: CD8 memory received one plate per donor, CD8 naive two, CD4 memory three and CD4 naive three.

Sequencing used immunoSEQ multiplex PCR; TCRdb keeps in-frame clones, though not all of them. The sample gives a few million clones, 90% to 95% of which show up once; 0.39% is in the top ten. The sequence was collected from a man younger than 35 in good health. Some clones in this sample may be carry-over from other donors' samples. The sequencing input was naive CD4+ T cells from PBMCs. Subset: CD45RA+ positively selected.

The CDR3 region is CASSSGSTDTQYF. In nucleotides, the CDR3 is TGTGCCAGCTCGTCAGGGTCCACAGATACGCAGTATTTT. The genes are TRBV18 and TRBJ2-3, with D perhaps TRBD1 (5 bases). Germline V gene data show CDR1 as KGHSH and CDR2 as LQKENI. Trimming left V 6 bases short and J 2 bases short, with 9 bases between. The CDR3 has 13 amino acids.